Listed below are T cell receptor beta chains from one sample, sequenced in a study of T-cell reconstitution after alpha-beta-depleted transplantation in children. TCRdb ran MiXCR on the PCR reads and lists one entry per CDR3 protein. The table has 800,000 to 1,000,000 distinct CDR3 sequences, 25% to 35% seen once. Sequenced material: PBMCs, mostly from graft donor cells, taken 360 days after TCRalphabeta/CD19-depleted stem cell transplant. These receptors were collected from a boy under three years old who had a stem cell transplant for SCID, so the T cells may come from the graft donor. The CDR3 runs from the conserved cysteine through the conserved F or W. The D gene is left open where the match is weak. Not every row has a clone size; where given, it reads once, few, many or a size class.

cdr3_aa: CASRTTGASNQPQHF
cdr3_nt: TGTGCCAGCAGAACGACAGGGGCTAGCAATCAGCCCCAGCATTTT
j_call: TRBJ1-5
d_call: TRBD1
v_call: TRBV27
clone_size: -

cdr3_aa: CAIKLDPDTGELFF
cdr3_nt: TGTGCCATTAAACTAGACCCGGACACCGGGGAGCTGTTTTTT
j_call: TRBJ2-2
d_call: -
v_call: TRBV10-3
clone_size: few

cdr3_aa: CATSRTGFYNEQFF
cdr3_nt: TGTGCCACCTCAAGGACAGGATTCTACAATGAGCAGTTCTTC
j_call: TRBJ2-1
d_call: TRBD1
v_call: TRBV27
clone_size: -

cdr3_aa: CASSLIAGTGILTNEKLFF
cdr3_nt: TGTGCCAGCAGCTTAATCGCCGGGACAGGGATCTTAACTAATGAAAAACTGTTTTTT
j_call: TRBJ1-4
d_call: TRBD1
v_call: TRBV7-8
clone_size: -

cdr3_aa: CASSPLETAMNTEAFF
cdr3_nt: TGTGCCAGCTCACCCCTCGAGACAGCCATGAACACTGAAGCTTTCTTT
j_call: TRBJ1-1
d_call: -
v_call: TRBV18
clone_size: -

cdr3_aa: CASSLAGAEKLFF
cdr3_nt: TGTGCCAGCAGCTTAGCGGGGGCTGAAAAACTGTTTTTT
j_call: TRBJ1-4
d_call: -
v_call: TRBV7-2
clone_size: -

cdr3_aa: CASRMDRAETQYF
cdr3_nt: TGCGCCAGCAGAATGGACAGGGCAGAGACCCAGTACTTC
j_call: TRBJ2-5
d_call: TRBD1
v_call: TRBV5-1
clone_size: -

cdr3_aa: CATSDSAGAGETQYF
cdr3_nt: TGTGCCACCAGTGATTCCGCGGGGGCTGGGGAGACCCAGTACTTC
j_call: TRBJ2-5
d_call: -
v_call: TRBV24-1
clone_size: once

cdr3_aa: CASSLRGGEANSPLHF
cdr3_nt: TGTGCCAGCAGTTTACGGGGGGGTGAGGCTAATTCACCCCTCCACTTT
j_call: TRBJ1-6
d_call: -
v_call: TRBV12-3/TRBV12-4
clone_size: few

cdr3_aa: CSARYDRDYEFF
cdr3_nt: TGCAGTGCTAGATATGACCGCGACTACGAGTTCTTC
j_call: TRBJ2-1
d_call: -
v_call: TRBV20-1
clone_size: many

cdr3_aa: CASSQAQGLAGGHWPYNEQFF
cdr3_nt: TGTGCCAGCAGCCAAGCCCAGGGACTAGCGGGGGGGCATTGGCCCTACAATGAGCAGTTCTTC
j_call: TRBJ2-1
d_call: TRBD2
v_call: TRBV14
clone_size: few

cdr3_aa: CASSGQGYYEQYF
cdr3_nt: TGTGCCAGCAGTGGACAGGGGTACTACGAGCAGTACTTC
j_call: TRBJ2-7
d_call: TRBD1
v_call: TRBV12-3/TRBV12-4
clone_size: -

cdr3_aa: CANIGRGHNYGYTF
cdr3_nt: TGTGCCAATATCGGCAGGGGGCATAACTATGGCTACACCTTC
j_call: TRBJ1-2
d_call: TRBD1
v_call: TRBV7-8
clone_size: -

cdr3_aa: CASSFGGMNTEAFF
cdr3_nt: TGTGCCAGCAGTTTTGGGGGAATGAACACTGAAGCTTTCTTT
j_call: TRBJ1-1
d_call: -
v_call: TRBV12-3/TRBV12-4
clone_size: many

cdr3_aa: CASGSHRVPYEQYF
cdr3_nt: TGTGCCAGCGGATCTCACAGGGTGCCCTACGAGCAGTACTTC
j_call: TRBJ2-7
d_call: -
v_call: TRBV12-3/TRBV12-4
clone_size: -

cdr3_aa: CASSRQGRDSGNTIYF
cdr3_nt: TGTGCCAGCAGTAGACAGGGGAGGGACTCTGGAAACACCATATATTTT
j_call: TRBJ1-3
d_call: TRBD1
v_call: TRBV2
clone_size: -

cdr3_aa: CSVGQLNTGELFF
cdr3_nt: TGCAGCGTTGGACAACTGAACACCGGGGAGCTGTTTTTT
j_call: TRBJ2-2
d_call: -
v_call: TRBV29-1
clone_size: -

cdr3_aa: CASSPPASGANVLTF
cdr3_nt: TGTGCCAGCAGTCCCCCGGCCTCTGGGGCCAACGTCCTGACTTTC
j_call: TRBJ2-6
d_call: -
v_call: TRBV12-3/TRBV12-4
clone_size: -

cdr3_aa: CSARVGTPREQYF
cdr3_nt: TGCAGTGCCAGAGTAGGGACCCCAAGGGAGCAGTACTTC
j_call: TRBJ2-7
d_call: -
v_call: TRBV20-1
clone_size: few

cdr3_aa: CASSPGLAGGNTDTQYF
cdr3_nt: TGTGCCAGCAGCCCCGGACTAGCGGGGGGGAACACAGATACGCAGTATTTT
j_call: TRBJ2-3
d_call: TRBD2
v_call: TRBV11-2
clone_size: -

cdr3_aa: CSATRQYTQYF
cdr3_nt: TGCAGTGCTACCCGACAGTATACGCAGTATTTT
j_call: TRBJ2-3
d_call: -
v_call: TRBV20-1
clone_size: -

cdr3_aa: CASARQMSSEAFF
cdr3_nt: TGCGCCAGCGCCAGACAAATGTCCTCTGAAGCTTTCTTT
j_call: TRBJ1-1
d_call: -
v_call: TRBV5-1
clone_size: few

cdr3_aa: CSAWTGVGQPQHF
cdr3_nt: TGCAGTGCCTGGACAGGGGTAGGGCAGCCCCAGCATTTT
j_call: TRBJ1-5
d_call: TRBD1
v_call: TRBV20-1
clone_size: few

cdr3_aa: CASSPEQGAFSYEQYF
cdr3_nt: TGTGCCAGCTCTCCCGAACAGGGGGCCTTCTCCTACGAGCAGTACTTC
j_call: TRBJ2-7
d_call: TRBD1
v_call: TRBV18
clone_size: -

cdr3_aa: CASSQAPDSSSYNEQFF
cdr3_nt: TGCGCCAGCAGCCAAGCGCCAGACTCGAGCTCCTACAATGAGCAGTTCTTC
j_call: TRBJ2-1
d_call: -
v_call: TRBV4-3
clone_size: few

cdr3_aa: CASAGGTQPQHF
cdr3_nt: TGTGCCAGCGCAGGGGGCACTCAGCCCCAGCATTTT
j_call: TRBJ1-5
d_call: TRBD1
v_call: TRBV28
clone_size: -

cdr3_aa: CASSYSADIQETQYF
cdr3_nt: TGTGCCAGCAGTTACTCCGCCGACATCCAAGAGACCCAGTACTTC
j_call: TRBJ2-5
d_call: -
v_call: TRBV6-5
clone_size: few

cdr3_aa: CSALHGLARETQYF
cdr3_nt: TGCAGTGCCCTCCACGGACTAGCGAGGGAGACCCAGTACTTC
j_call: TRBJ2-5
d_call: TRBD2
v_call: TRBV20-1
clone_size: -

cdr3_aa: CASSSRQDNEQFF
cdr3_nt: TGCGCCAGCAGCTCGAGACAGGACAATGAGCAGTTCTTC
j_call: TRBJ2-1
d_call: -
v_call: TRBV5-1
clone_size: few

cdr3_aa: CASSSGTSGGAVTQYF
cdr3_nt: TGTGCCAGCAGCTCCGGGACTAGCGGGGGGGCCGTTACGCAGTATTTT
j_call: TRBJ2-3
d_call: TRBD2
v_call: TRBV7-2
clone_size: few

cdr3_aa: CASSPGLAGNTGELFF
cdr3_nt: TGTGCCAGCAGCCCCGGACTAGCGGGGAACACCGGGGAGCTGTTTTTT
j_call: TRBJ2-2
d_call: TRBD2
v_call: TRBV7-6
clone_size: -

cdr3_aa: CAISESDLPQHF
cdr3_nt: TGTGCCATCAGTGAGTCCGATCTGCCCCAGCATTTT
j_call: TRBJ1-5
d_call: -
v_call: TRBV10-3
clone_size: -

cdr3_aa: CASSLGLGSSYEQYF
cdr3_nt: TGTGCCAGCAGTTTAGGGCTTGGGAGCTCCTACGAGCAGTACTTC
j_call: TRBJ2-7
d_call: -
v_call: TRBV7-2
clone_size: -

cdr3_aa: CASSRTQRDTQYF
cdr3_nt: TGTGCCAGCAGCCGAACCCAGAGAGATACGCAGTATTTT
j_call: TRBJ2-3
d_call: -
v_call: TRBV5-6
clone_size: -

cdr3_aa: CASRTGSGAEAFF
cdr3_nt: TGTGCCAGCAGGACGGGTTCAGGGGCTGAAGCTTTCTTT
j_call: TRBJ1-1
d_call: -
v_call: TRBV6-1
clone_size: -

cdr3_aa: CASPSRGVSDTQYF
cdr3_nt: TGTGCCAGCCCCTCGAGGGGTGTGTCAGATACGCAGTATTTT
j_call: TRBJ2-3
d_call: -
v_call: TRBV12-3/TRBV12-4
clone_size: -

cdr3_aa: CASSLAYRGLVTDTQYF
cdr3_nt: TGTGCCAGCAGTTTAGCGTATCGGGGTTTGGTCACAGATACGCAGTATTTT
j_call: TRBJ2-3
d_call: -
v_call: TRBV12-3/TRBV12-4
clone_size: -

cdr3_aa: CASNSLGGRTEAFF
cdr3_nt: TGTGCCAGCAATTCCCTGGGGGGGAGGACTGAAGCTTTCTTT
j_call: TRBJ1-1
d_call: -
v_call: TRBV6-5
clone_size: -

cdr3_aa: CASSRGPRDTGELFF
cdr3_nt: TGTGCCAGCAGCCGAGGCCCCCGGGACACCGGGGAGCTGTTTTTT
j_call: TRBJ2-2
d_call: -
v_call: TRBV9
clone_size: -

cdr3_aa: CAISPLENEQFF
cdr3_nt: TGTGCCATCAGCCCCCTTGAGAATGAGCAGTTCTTC
j_call: TRBJ2-1
d_call: -
v_call: TRBV10-3
clone_size: few

cdr3_aa: CASSKNRGRTGELFF
cdr3_nt: TGTGCCAGCAGCAAGAACAGGGGGCGCACCGGGGAGCTGTTTTTT
j_call: TRBJ2-2
d_call: TRBD1
v_call: TRBV6-1
clone_size: few

cdr3_aa: CASSPRQGLQPQHF
cdr3_nt: TGTGCCAGCAGTCCCCGACAGGGCCTCCAGCCCCAGCATTTT
j_call: TRBJ1-5
d_call: TRBD1
v_call: TRBV12-3/TRBV12-4
clone_size: -

cdr3_aa: CASSIGTGSYTEAFF
cdr3_nt: TGTGCCAGTAGTATCGGAACAGGCTCGTACACTGAAGCTTTCTTT
j_call: TRBJ1-1
d_call: -
v_call: TRBV19
clone_size: few

cdr3_aa: CASSEAGWGTGPRRPQHF
cdr3_nt: TGTGCCAGCAGTGAAGCGGGGTGGGGGACAGGGCCGCGAAGGCCCCAGCATTTT
j_call: TRBJ1-5
d_call: TRBD1
v_call: TRBV6-1
clone_size: -

cdr3_aa: CATSGGASGELFF
cdr3_nt: TGTGCCACTAGCGGGGGGGCCTCGGGGGAGCTGTTTTTT
j_call: TRBJ2-2
d_call: TRBD2
v_call: TRBV15
clone_size: -

cdr3_aa: CASSDGTGALNEKLFF
cdr3_nt: TGCGCCAGCAGCGACGGGACAGGGGCCTTGAATGAAAAACTGTTTTTT
j_call: TRBJ1-4
d_call: TRBD1
v_call: TRBV5-1
clone_size: -

cdr3_aa: CASSSRTSGGLGGTGELFF
cdr3_nt: TGTGCCAGCAGCTCTCGGACTAGCGGGGGCCTGGGAGGCACCGGGGAGCTGTTTTTT
j_call: TRBJ2-2
d_call: TRBD2
v_call: TRBV9
clone_size: few